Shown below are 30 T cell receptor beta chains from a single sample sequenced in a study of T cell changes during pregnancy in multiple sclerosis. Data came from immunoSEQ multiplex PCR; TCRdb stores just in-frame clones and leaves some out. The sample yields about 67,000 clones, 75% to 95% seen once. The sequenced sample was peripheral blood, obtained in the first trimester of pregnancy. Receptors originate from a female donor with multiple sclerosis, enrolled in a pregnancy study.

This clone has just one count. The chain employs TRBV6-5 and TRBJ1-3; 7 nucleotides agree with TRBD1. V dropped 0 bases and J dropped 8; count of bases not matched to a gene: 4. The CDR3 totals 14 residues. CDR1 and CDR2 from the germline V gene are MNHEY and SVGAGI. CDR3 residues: CASSYSGRGDTIYF. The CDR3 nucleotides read TGTGCCAGCAGTTACTCCGGCAGGGGGGACACCATATATTTT.

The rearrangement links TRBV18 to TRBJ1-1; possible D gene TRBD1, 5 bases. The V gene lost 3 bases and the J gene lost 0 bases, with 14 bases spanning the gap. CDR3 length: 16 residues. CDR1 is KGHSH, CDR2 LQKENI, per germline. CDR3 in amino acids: CASSPHGGTMNTEAFF. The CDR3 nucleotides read TGTGCCAGCTCACCCCACGGGGGAACCATGAACACTGAAGCTTTCTTT.

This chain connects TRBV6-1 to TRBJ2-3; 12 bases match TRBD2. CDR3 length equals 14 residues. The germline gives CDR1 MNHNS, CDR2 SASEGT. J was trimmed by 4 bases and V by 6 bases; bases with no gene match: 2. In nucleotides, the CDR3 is TGTGCCAGCAGGGGACTAGCGGGTTCAGATACGCAGTATTTT. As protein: CASRGLAGSDTQYF.

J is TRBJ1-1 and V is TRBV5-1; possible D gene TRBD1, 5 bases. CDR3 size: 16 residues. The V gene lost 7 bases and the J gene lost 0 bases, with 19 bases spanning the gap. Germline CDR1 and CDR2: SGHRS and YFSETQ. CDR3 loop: CASQPRTRTMNTEAFF. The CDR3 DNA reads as TGCGCCAGCCAACCCAGGACACGGACCATGAACACTGAAGCTTTCTTT.

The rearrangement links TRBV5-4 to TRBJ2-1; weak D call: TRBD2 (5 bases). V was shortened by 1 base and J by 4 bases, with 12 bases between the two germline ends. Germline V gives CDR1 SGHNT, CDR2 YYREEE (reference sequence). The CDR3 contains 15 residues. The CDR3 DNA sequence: TGTGCCAGCAGCTTGAGGGAGATTGTTTACAATGAGCAGTTCTTC. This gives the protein CASSLREIVYNEQFF.

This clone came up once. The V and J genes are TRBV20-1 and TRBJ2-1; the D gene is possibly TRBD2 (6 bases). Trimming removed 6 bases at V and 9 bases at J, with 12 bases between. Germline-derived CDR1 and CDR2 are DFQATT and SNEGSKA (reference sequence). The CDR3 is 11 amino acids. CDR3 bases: TGCAGTGCAAGGCGGGAAAGTGAGCAGTTCTTC. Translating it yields CSARRESEQFF.

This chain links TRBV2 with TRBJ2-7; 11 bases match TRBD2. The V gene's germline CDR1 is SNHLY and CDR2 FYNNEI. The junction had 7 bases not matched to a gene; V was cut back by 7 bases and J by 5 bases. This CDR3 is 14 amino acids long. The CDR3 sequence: CASILTSGSDEQYF. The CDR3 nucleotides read TGTGCCAGCATTCTCACTAGCGGGAGTGACGAGCAGTACTTC.

The CDR3 DNA reads TGTGCCAGCCAACAGGGGGGGAGGACCTACGAGCAGTACTTC. Translating gives CASQQGGRTYEQYF. The rearrangement links TRBV6-5 to TRBJ2-7; D might be TRBD1 (8 bases). The germline gives CDR1 MNHEY, CDR2 SVGAGI. The CDR3 length is 14 residues. V lost 8 bases to trimming and J lost 2 bases, with 16 bases between them.

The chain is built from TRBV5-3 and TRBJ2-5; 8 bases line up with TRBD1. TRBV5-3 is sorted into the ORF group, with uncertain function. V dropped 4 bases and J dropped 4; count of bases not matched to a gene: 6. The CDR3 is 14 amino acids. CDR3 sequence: CARSATGGGETQYF. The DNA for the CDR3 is TGTGCCAGAAGCGCCACAGGGGGTGGAGAGACCCAGTACTTC.

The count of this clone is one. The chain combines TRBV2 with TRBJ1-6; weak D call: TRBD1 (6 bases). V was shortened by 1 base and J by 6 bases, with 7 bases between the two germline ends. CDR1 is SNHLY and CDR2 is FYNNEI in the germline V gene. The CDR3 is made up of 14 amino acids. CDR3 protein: CASSEGGLNSPLHF. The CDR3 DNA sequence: TGTGCCAGCAGTGAAGGGGGGCTTAATTCACCCCTCCACTTT. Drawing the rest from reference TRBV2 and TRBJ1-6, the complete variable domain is EPEVTQTPSHQVTQMGQEVILRCVPISNHLYFYWYRQILGQKVEFLVSFYNNEISEKSEIFDDQFSVERPDGSNFTLKIRSTKLEDSAMYFCASSEGGLNSPLHFGNGTRLTVT.

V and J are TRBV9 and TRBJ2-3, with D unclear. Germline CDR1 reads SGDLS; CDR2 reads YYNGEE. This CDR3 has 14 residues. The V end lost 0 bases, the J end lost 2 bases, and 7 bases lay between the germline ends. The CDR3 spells CASSVGPTTDTQYF. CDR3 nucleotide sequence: TGTGCCAGCAGCGTAGGTCCTACCACAGATACGCAGTATTTT.

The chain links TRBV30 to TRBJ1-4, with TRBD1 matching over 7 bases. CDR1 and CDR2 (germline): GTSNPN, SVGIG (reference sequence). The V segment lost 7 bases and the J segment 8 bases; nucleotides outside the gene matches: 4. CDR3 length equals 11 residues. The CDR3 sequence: CAFRGEEKLFF. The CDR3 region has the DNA TGTGCCTTCAGGGGGGAAGAAAAACTGTTTTTT.

The CDR3 reads CASSSRTGNYEQYF. CDR3 coding DNA: TGTGCCAGCAGCTCCAGGACGGGGAACTACGAGCAGTACTTC. The chain recombines TRBV7-8 with TRBJ2-7; maybe TRBD2 (5 bases). The germline V and J ends were trimmed by 4 bases and 3 bases, with 13 bases remaining between them. This CDR3 region has 14 residues. Per the germline V gene, CDR1 is SGHVS and CDR2 is FQNEAQ.

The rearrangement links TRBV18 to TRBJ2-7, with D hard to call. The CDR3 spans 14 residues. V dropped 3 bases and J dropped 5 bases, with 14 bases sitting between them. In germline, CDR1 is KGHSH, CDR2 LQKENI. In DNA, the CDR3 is TGTGCCAGCTCACCCCCGCTCGGGTCCAACGAGCAGTACTTC. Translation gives CASSPPLGSNEQYF. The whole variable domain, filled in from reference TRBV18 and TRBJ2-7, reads NAGVMQNPRHLVRRRGQEARLRCSPMKGHSHVYWYRQLPEEGLKFMVYLQKENIIDESGMPKERFSAEFPKEGPSILRIQQVVRGDSAAYFCASSPPLGSNEQYFGPGTRLTVT.

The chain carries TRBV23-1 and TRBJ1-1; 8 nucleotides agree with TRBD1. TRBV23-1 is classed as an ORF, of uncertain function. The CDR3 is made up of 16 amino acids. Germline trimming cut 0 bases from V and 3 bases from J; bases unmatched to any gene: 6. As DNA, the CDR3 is TGCGCCAGCAGTCAATCCGCAACAGGGGGAGACACTGAAGCTTTCTTT. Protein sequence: CASSQSATGGDTEAFF.

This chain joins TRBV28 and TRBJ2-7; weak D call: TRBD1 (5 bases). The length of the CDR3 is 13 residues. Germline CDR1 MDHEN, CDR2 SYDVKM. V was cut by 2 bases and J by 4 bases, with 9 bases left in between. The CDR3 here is CASSLGADYEQYF. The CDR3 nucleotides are TGTGCCAGCAGTTTAGGGGCCGATTACGAGCAGTACTTC.

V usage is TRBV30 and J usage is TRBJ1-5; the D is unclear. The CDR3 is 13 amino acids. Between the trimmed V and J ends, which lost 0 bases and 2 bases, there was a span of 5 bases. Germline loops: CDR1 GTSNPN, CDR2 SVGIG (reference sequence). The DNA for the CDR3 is TGTGCCTGGAGTGTACGGGGCAATCAGCCCCAGCATTTT. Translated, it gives CAWSVRGNQPQHF. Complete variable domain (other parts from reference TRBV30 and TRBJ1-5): SQTIHQWPATLVQPVGSPLSLECTVEGTSNPNLYWYRQAAGRGLQLLFYSVGIGQISSEVPQNLSASRPQDRQFILSSKKLLLSDSGFYLCAWSVRGNQPQHFGDGTRLSIL.

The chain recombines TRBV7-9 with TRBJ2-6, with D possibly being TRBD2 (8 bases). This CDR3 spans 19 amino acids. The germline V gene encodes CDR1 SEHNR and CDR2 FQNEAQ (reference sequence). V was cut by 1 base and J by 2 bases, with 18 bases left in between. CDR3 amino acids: CASSLVSGTVNTGANVLTF. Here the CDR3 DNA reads TGTGCCAGCAGCTTAGTTAGCGGGACAGTCAACACTGGGGCCAACGTCCTGACTTTC.

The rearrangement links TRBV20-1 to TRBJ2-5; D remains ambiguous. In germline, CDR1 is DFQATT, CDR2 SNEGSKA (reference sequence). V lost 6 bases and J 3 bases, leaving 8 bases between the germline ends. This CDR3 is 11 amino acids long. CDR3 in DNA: TGCAGTGCCGAGGCCGAAGAGACCCAGTACTTC. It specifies CSAEAEETQYF.

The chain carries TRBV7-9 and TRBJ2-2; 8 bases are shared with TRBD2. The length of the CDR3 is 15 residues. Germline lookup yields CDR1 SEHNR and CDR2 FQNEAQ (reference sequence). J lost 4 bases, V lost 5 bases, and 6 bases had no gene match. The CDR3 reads CASSLSGALTGELFF. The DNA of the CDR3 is TGTGCCAGCAGCCTTAGCGGGGCCCTCACCGGGGAGCTGTTTTTT.

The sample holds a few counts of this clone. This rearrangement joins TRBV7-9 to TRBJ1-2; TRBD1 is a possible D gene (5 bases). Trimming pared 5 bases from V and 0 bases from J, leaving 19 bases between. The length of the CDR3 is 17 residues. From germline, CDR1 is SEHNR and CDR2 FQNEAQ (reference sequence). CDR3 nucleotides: TGTGCCAGCAGCACGGGACTTACTACTTTAGCTAACTATGGCTACACCTTC. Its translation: CASSTGLTTLANYGYTF.

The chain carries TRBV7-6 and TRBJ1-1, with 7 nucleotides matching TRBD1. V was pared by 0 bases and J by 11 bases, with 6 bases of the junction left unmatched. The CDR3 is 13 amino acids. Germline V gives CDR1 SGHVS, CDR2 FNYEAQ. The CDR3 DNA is TGTGCCAGCAGCTTAGCGAAGGGGGCCGAGGCTTTCTTT. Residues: CASSLAKGAEAFF. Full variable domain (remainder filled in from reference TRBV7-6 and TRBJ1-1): GAGVSQSPRYKVTKRGQDVALRCDPISGHVSLYWYRQALGQGPEFLTYFNYEAQQDKSGLPNDRFSAERPEGSISTLTIQRTEQRDSAMYRCASSLAKGAEAFFGQGTRLTVV.

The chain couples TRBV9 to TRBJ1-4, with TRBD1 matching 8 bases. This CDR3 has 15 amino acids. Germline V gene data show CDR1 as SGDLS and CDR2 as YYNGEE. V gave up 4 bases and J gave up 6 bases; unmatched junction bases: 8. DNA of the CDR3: TGTGCCAGCAGCTCGACGACAGGGGCGGATGAAAAACTGTTTTTT. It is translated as CASSSTTGADEKLFF. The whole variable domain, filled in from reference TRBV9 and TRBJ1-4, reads DSGVTQTPKHLITATGQRVTLRCSPRSGDLSVYWYQQSLDQGLQFLIQYYNGEERAKGNILERFSAQQFPDLHSELNLSSLELGDSALYFCASSSTTGADEKLFFGSGTQLSVL.

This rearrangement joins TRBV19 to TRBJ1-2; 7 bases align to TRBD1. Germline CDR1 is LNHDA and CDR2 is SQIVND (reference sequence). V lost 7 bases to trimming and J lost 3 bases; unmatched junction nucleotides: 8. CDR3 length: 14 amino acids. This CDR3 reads CASTLTGMDYGYTF. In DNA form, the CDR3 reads TGTGCCAGTACCCTGACAGGGATGGACTATGGCTACACCTTC.

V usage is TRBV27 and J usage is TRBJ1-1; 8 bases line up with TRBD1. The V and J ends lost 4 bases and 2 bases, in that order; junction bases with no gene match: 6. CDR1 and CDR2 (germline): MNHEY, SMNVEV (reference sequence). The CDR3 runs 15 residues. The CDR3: CASSSYRGENTEAFF. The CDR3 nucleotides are TGTGCCAGCAGTTCCTACAGGGGGGAAAACACTGAAGCTTTCTTT.

The DNA of the CDR3 is TGTGCCACCAAAGCCAGGGCCAGCACAGATACGCAGTATTTT. Translated, it gives CATKARASTDTQYF. The rearrangement joins TRBV19 to TRBJ2-3, with D possibly TRBD1 on 5 matching bases. The CDR3 runs 14 residues. CDR1 and CDR2 from the germline V gene are LNHDA and SQIVND (reference sequence). Deletions cut 10 bases from V and 0 bases from J, with 14 bases between.

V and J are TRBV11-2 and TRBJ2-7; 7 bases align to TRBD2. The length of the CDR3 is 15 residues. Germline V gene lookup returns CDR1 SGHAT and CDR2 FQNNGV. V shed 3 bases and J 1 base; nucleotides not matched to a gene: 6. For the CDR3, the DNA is TGTGCCAGCAGCTTTCAGCTAGCGGAGTCCTACGAGCAGTACTTC. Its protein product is CASSFQLAESYEQYF.

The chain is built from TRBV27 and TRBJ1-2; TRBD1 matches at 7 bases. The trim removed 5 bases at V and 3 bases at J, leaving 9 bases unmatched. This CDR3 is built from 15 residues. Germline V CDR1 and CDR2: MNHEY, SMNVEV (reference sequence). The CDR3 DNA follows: TGTGCCAGCAGTGGAAGACAGGGCAACGACTATGGCTACACCTTC. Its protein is CASSGRQGNDYGYTF.

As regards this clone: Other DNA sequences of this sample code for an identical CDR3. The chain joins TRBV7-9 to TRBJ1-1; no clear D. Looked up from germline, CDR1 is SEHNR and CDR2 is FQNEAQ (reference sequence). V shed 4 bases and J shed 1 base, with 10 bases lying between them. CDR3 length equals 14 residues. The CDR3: CASSSSGQNTEAFF. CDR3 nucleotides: TGTGCCAGCAGCTCCTCTGGGCAGAACACTGAAGCTTTCTTT.

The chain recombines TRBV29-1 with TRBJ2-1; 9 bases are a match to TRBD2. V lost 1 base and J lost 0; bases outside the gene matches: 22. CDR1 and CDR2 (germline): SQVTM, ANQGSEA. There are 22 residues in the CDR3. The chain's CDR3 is CSVEALAGPLTLSNHSYNEQFF. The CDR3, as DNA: TGCAGCGTTGAAGCCCTAGCGGGACCGCTTACTCTTTCAAACCACTCCTACAATGAGCAGTTCTTC.